This T cell receptor (beta chain) was captured in a study of blood T cell repertoires in COVID-19. Study details: Samples representing acute and convalescent COVID-19 were sourced from the United States, Italy and Spain. From T cells, B-cell-depleted T cells, or PBMCs came the material, which was cDNA or gDNA.

Germline V gene sequence: CDR1 SGDLS, CDR2 YYNGEE. The ends lost 6 bases at V and 8 bases at J; junction bases unmatched: 10. CDR3 size: 14 residues. Original processing notes: It was from reference gene primer amplification that nucleated cell counts were estimated. Data came from immunoSEQ multiplex PCR; TCRdb stores just in-frame clones and leaves some out. V and J calls and clone size come straight from that table; D and trimming were deduced from the DNA. Here the sample spans nearly 85,000 clones, around 82% being singletons. Sequencing was done on a sample of peripheral blood. The chain uses TRBV9 and TRBJ2-1; 8 bases align to TRBD2. The receptor's source is a woman aged 55 to 70 with acute or convalescent COVID-19. The CDR3 reads CASNAGTSFHEQFF. CDR3 nucleotide sequence: TGTGCCAGCAACGCCGGGACTAGTTTTCATGAGCAGTTCTTC.